This passage covers 3 T cell receptor beta chains from one sample sequenced in a study of cytomegalovirus exposure and HLA in healthy donors. Data came from immunoSEQ multiplex PCR; TCRdb stores just in-frame clones and leaves some out. This sample carries approximately 62,000 clones, 92% of them seen once, and the ten largest clones take around 1.2%. Specimen: PBMCs. All receptors derive from a woman between 18 and 29 years old in good health and CMV-seronegative.

This rearrangement joins TRBV10-3 to TRBJ1-1; TRBD1 aligns across 7 bases. Germline V gene sequence: CDR1 ENHRY, CDR2 SYGVKD. CDR3 length equals 17 residues. Trimming cost V 2 bases and J 0 bases; bases outside gene matches: 9. The CDR3: CAISELDRRRVNTEAFF. DNA for the CDR3: TGTGCCATCAGTGAGCTGGACAGGAGGAGGGTGAACACTGAAGCTTTCTTT.

The chain carries TRBV11-2 and TRBJ2-1, with 10 bases matching TRBD1. Unmatched junction bases numbered 7, after V lost 4 bases and J lost 7 bases. CDR3 length: 15 residues. Germline-derived CDR1 and CDR2 are SGHAT and FQNNGV. The CDR3 DNA reads as TGTGCCAGCAGCTGGGAGGGACAGGGGAAAAATGAGCAGTTCTTC. This codes for CASSWEGQGKNEQFF. Looking up the rest from reference TRBV11-2 and TRBJ2-1 gives the full variable domain: EAGVAQSPRYKIIEKRQSVAFWCNPISGHATLYWYQQILGQGPKLLIQFQNNGVVDDSQLPKDRFSAERLKGVDSTLKIQPAKLEDSAVYLCASSWEGQGKNEQFFGPGTRLTVL.

This clone was seen once. V usage is TRBV9 and J usage is TRBJ1-2, with a tentative D call TRBD1 (5 bases). This CDR3 has 15 residues. V dropped 0 bases and J dropped 5 bases, with 14 bases sitting between them. Per germline, CDR1 SGDLS and CDR2 YYNGEE. In nucleotides, the CDR3 is TGTGCCAGCAGCGTAGCACCTACGACAGAATATGGCTACACCTTC. The encoded protein is CASSVAPTTEYGYTF. Complete variable domain (other parts from reference TRBV9 and TRBJ1-2): DSGVTQTPKHLITATGQRVTLRCSPRSGDLSVYWYQQSLDQGLQFLIQYYNGEERAKGNILERFSAQQFPDLHSELNLSSLELGDSALYFCASSVAPTTEYGYTFGSGTRLTVV.